The 7 T cell receptor beta chains given below trace back to one sample, sequenced in a study of T cell repertoires in cytomegalovirus infection. TCRdb re-called the reads with MiXCR, one entry per CDR3 protein. The sample includes about 900,000 distinct CDR3 sequences, 31% of them seen just once. Which antigens these TCRs recognize remains unknown. The sample here was cultured CD8+ T cells from PBMCs, taken from culture after CMV antigen stimulation. Every receptor here comes from a human donor in good health (CMV status not recorded). Some clones in this sample may be carry-over from other donors' samples.

This clonotype has more than one count but fewer than ten. The chain employs TRBV7-4 and TRBJ2-1; either TRBD1 or TRBD2 may fit D (5 bases each). The CDR3 spans 12 residues. V dropped 5 bases and J dropped 7 bases, with 9 bases sitting between them. The germline V gene has CDR1 SGHVT and CDR2 SQSDAQ. For the CDR3, the DNA is TGTGCCAGCAGCGTTGGGACGAATGAGCAGTTCTTC. Its translation is CASSVGTNEQFF.

Only a few counts were recorded for this clonotype. This chain joins TRBV12-3 or TRBV12-4 and TRBJ2-1, with 9 bases aligning to TRBD2. V lost 5 bases to trimming and J lost 0 bases; unmatched junction nucleotides: 5. CDR3 length: 16 amino acids. Here the CDR3 DNA reads TGTGCCAGCAGTCCTAGCGGGGCCAGCTCCTACAATGAGCAGTTCTTC. Amino acid sequence: CASSPSGASSYNEQFF.

This clonotype was detected ten times or more. The chain is built from TRBV7-3 and TRBJ2-3; 8 bases match TRBD2. The V and J ends lost 5 bases and 6 bases, in that order; junction bases with no gene match: 10. Germline V CDR1 and CDR2: SGHTA, FQGTGA. The length of the CDR3 is 15 residues. DNA for the CDR3: TGTGCCAGCAGCGCGGGGGGAGCGGGGGAGGATACGCAGTATTTT. It codes for CASSAGGAGEDTQYF.

This clonotype has a handful of counts. The CDR3 nucleotides are TGTGCCAGCAGCTTAGAGGGGACAGGGGCCTACGAGCAGTACTTC. Its translation is CASSLEGTGAYEQYF. The J gene is TRBJ2-7, the V gene TRBV7-9, with 10 bases aligning to TRBD1. This CDR3 is 15 amino acids long. Germline V CDR1 and CDR2: SEHNR, FQNEAQ (reference sequence). The J segment lost 2 bases and the V segment lost 1 base, leaving 2 bases of the junction unmatched.

The gene calls are TRBV12-3 or TRBV12-4 and TRBJ1-1; D is ambiguous. The V gene lost 2 bases and the J gene lost 3 bases, with 19 bases spanning the gap. This CDR3 is built from 17 residues. The CDR3 loop is CASSLSAIEPTDTEAFF. The CDR3 DNA is TGTGCCAGCAGTTTAAGCGCCATCGAACCTACAGACACTGAAGCTTTCTTT.

This clonotype was found many times. This chain joins TRBV7-2 and TRBJ2-5; TRBD2 matches at 10 bases. The germline V gene has CDR1 SGHTA and CDR2 FQGNSA. The CDR3 totals 18 residues. Trimming removed 1 base from V and 5 bases from J; junction bases left unmatched: 13. The CDR3 spells CASSLVASGGPVLETQYF. For the CDR3, the DNA is TGTGCCAGCAGCTTAGTGGCTAGCGGGGGCCCGGTTCTGGAGACCCAGTACTTC.

This clonotype showed up just a few times. The chain has TRBV27 and TRBJ1-1; tentative D call: TRBD1 (6 bases). The CDR3 extends over 13 amino acids. Trimming removed 7 bases at V and 5 bases at J, with 14 bases between. Per the germline V gene, CDR1 is MNHEY and CDR2 is SMNVEV (reference sequence). CDR3 sequence (DNA): TGTGCCAGCAAACCGGGGGGCAAGACTGAAGCTTTCTTT. Translated: CASKPGGKTEAFF.